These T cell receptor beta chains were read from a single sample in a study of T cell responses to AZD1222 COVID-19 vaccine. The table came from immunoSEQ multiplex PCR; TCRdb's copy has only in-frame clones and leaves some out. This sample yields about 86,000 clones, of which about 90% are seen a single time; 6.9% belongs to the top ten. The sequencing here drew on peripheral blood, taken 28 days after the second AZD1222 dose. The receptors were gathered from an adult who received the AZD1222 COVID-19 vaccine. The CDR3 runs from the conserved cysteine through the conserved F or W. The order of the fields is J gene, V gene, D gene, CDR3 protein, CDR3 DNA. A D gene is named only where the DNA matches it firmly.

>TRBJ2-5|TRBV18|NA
CASSPTEGNQETQYF
TGTGCCAGCTCACCCACCGAGGGTAACCAAGAGACCCAGTACTTC
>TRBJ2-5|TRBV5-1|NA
CASSSGTFQETQYF
TGCGCCAGCAGCTCTGGGACATTCCAAGAGACCCAGTACTTC
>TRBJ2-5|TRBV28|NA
CASSSHGLFAQETQYF
TGTGCCAGCAGTTCGCACGGACTGTTCGCCCAAGAGACCCAGTACTTC
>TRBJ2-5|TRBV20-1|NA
CGGSNQETQYF
TGCGGGGGGAGTAACCAAGAGACCCAGTACTTC
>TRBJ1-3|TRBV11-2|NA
CASSSSPGALFGGNTIYF
TGTGCCAGCAGCTCGAGCCCGGGGGCACTCTTCGGTGGAAACACCATATATTTT
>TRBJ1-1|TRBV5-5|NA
CASSNPGLNTEAFF
TGTGCCAGCAGCAATCCGGGCCTGAACACTGAAGCTTTCTTT
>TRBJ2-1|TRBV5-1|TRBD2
CASRGAGGTYNEQFF
TGCGCCAGCAGAGGAGCGGGAGGGACCTACAATGAGCAGTTCTTC
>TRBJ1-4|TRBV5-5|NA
CASSLFVGLKEKLFF
TGTGCCAGCAGCTTGTTTGTAGGCCTAAAAGAAAAACTGTTTTTT
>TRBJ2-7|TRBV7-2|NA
CASSLAGTETYEQYF
TGTGCCAGCAGCTTAGCGGGGACGGAGACCTACGAGCAGTACTTC
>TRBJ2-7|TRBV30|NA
CAWSPKGVPREQYF
TGTGCCTGGAGTCCAAAAGGGGTCCCCCGCGAGCAGTACTTC